One T cell receptor beta chain is described in this entry. Its antigen is still unknown. No base qualities exist here, and no much larger clone lies one base off it. Whole blood was collected in K2EDTA tubes by collaborating institutions according to the institutions' own protocols. For TCRbeta analysis, collaborator samples were shipped as frozen whole blood, as isolated PBMCs, or as DNA extracted from either sample type. The sample belongs to a study of blood T cell repertoires in COVID-19 (dated by TCRdb to the early 2020s). For the study in its entirety: Samples covering the acute and convalescent phases of COVID-19 were provided by collaborators in the United States, Italy and Spain. The samples were drawn from the first 160 participants of the ongoing ImmuneRACE study and from some 1,300 subjects provided by 6 global collaborators. The material from the prospective study consisted of cDNA or gDNA derived from T cells, B-cell-depleted T cells, or PBMCs. Where HLA class I and class II types were available, the types were taken from metadata supplied by the sample provider, not from assay-based typing. Sample metadata almost always included a de-identified subject ID, COVID-19 status, age in years and sex. The repertoires were released in a freely available public database intended as a resource for research on the immune response to SARS-CoV-2. The dataset comprised deeply sampled blood TCRbeta repertoires from subjects exposed to, actively infected with, or recovered from COVID-19.

V trim: 3 bases; J trim: 0 bases; unmatched bases: 2. The CDR3 starts with the cysteine, ends with the phenylalanine, and has 15 residues. The only DNA kept is the CDR3, 45 bases in frame from the first base. The germline V gene yields LGHNA for CDR1 and YSLEER for CDR2. General findings and caveats noted by the study authors: Clinical and demographic metadata were provided uncurated, with the amount varying by source and participant.

TCRbeta CDR3 regions were amplified from genomic DNA by means of the immunoSEQ Assay, a bias-controlled multiplex PCR. The source study handled its data this way. Within the assay, amplification of reference gene primers was used to estimate how many nucleated cells each sample contained. To quantify the absolute abundance of each unique TCRbeta CDR3 rearrangement, sequence reads were collapsed and filtered. For each sample, productive Simpson clonality was calculated as the square root of Simpson's diversity index across productive rearrangements. Here the immuneACCESS table is served through TCRdb, limited to in-frame sequences with V and J called. Missing clones are a known gap in these copies; in checked studies unresolved V genes cover under half, and the rest lacks a known reason. V and J calls and clone size are those listed in that table; D and trimming were worked out from the DNA. This sample is represented by 90,000 to 120,000 clones; around four fifths of them were singletons. The ten largest clones represent roughly 4% of the sample.

The sequence links TRBV4-3 to TRBJ1-3; 7 central bases correspond to TRBD1. The sequence was collected from a woman between 65 and 79 years old with acute or convalescent COVID-19. Sequences were obtained from peripheral blood. CDR3 region: CASSHGDSSGNTIYF. The DNA reads as follows: TGCGCCAGCAGCCATGGGGACAGCTCTGGAAACACCATATATTTT.